These 4 T cell receptor beta chains originate from one sample sequenced in a study of blood T cell repertoires in COVID-19. Assay: immunoSEQ multiplex PCR; the TCRdb copy retains only in-frame clones and omits some. The sample has about 160,000 clones, approximately 84% seen once. Sequencing was performed on peripheral blood. Receptor source: a woman aged 80 or over with acute or convalescent COVID-19.

This chain links TRBV4-2 with TRBJ1-1; the D is unclear. The CDR3 is 15 residues long. Trimming cost V 3 bases and J 1 base, with 12 bases left between them. Germline CDR1 and CDR2: LGHNA and YNFKEQ. CDR3 DNA: TGTGCCAGCAGCCATCTCGACCGGGGGAACACTGAAGCTTTCTTT. Translating gives CASSHLDRGNTEAFF.

V and J are TRBV18 and TRBJ1-2; D gene uncertain. Trimming cost V 2 bases and J 0 bases, with 4 bases left between them. The CDR3 has 13 residues. In germline, CDR1 is KGHSH, CDR2 LQKENI. The CDR3 here is CASSPSSNYGYTF. As DNA, the CDR3 is TGTGCCAGCTCACCATCATCTAACTATGGCTACACCTTC.

The chain recombines TRBV27 with TRBJ2-1; 9 bases are shared with TRBD2. From germline, CDR1 is MNHEY and CDR2 SMNVEV (reference sequence). This CDR3 has 18 residues. Trimming at V came to 3 bases and at J to 2 bases, leaving 11 bases not matched to a gene. CDR3 in amino acids: CASSLRNSGSLTYNEQFF. Here the CDR3 DNA reads TGTGCCAGCAGTTTGCGAAATAGCGGGAGTCTCACCTACAATGAGCAGTTCTTC.

The gene calls are TRBV7-9 and TRBJ1-2, with 11 bases fitting TRBD1. V shed 3 bases, J shed 7 bases, and the junction held 7 bases outside the gene matches. The germline gives CDR1 SEHNR, CDR2 FQNEAQ (reference sequence). This CDR3 has 15 residues. CDR3 sequence: CASSFPGQGVGGYTF. The CDR3 DNA sequence: TGTGCCAGCAGCTTTCCGGGACAGGGGGTAGGTGGCTACACCTTC. Based on the CDR3 plus reference TRBV7-9 and TRBJ1-2, the full variable domain is DTGVSQNPRHKITKRGQNVTFRCDPISEHNRLYWYRQTLGQGPEFLTYFQNEAQLEKSRLLSDRFSAERPKGSFSTLEIQRTEQGDSAMYLCASSFPGQGVGGYTFGSGTRLTVV.